The 26 T cell receptor beta chains listed next were all sequenced from one sample in a study of blood T cell repertoires in COVID-19 (dated by TCRdb to 2018 to 2021). Library preparation employed the immunoSEQ multiplex PCR assay. In its TCRdb copy, this immuneACCESS table keeps in-frame sequences only and misses some clones. Where compared with another copy, unresolved V genes explain less than half of these, and the others have no known cause. The sample profile shows roughly 40,000 clones; over 75% of them were found once. Of the sample, over 9% falls within the top ten clones. Sequenced input: peripheral blood. These TCRs come from a human donor in a cohort sampled during active COVID-19.

The J gene is TRBJ1-5, the V gene TRBV7-9, with D possibly TRBD1 on 6 matching bases. This CDR3 contains 17 residues. V was cut by 5 bases and J by 1 base, with 18 bases left in between. CDR1 is SEHNR and CDR2 is FQNEAQ in the germline V gene (reference sequence). CDR3 bases: TGTGCCAGCAGCCCCGGGGTAGGGGGAGGGAGCAATCAGCCCCAGCATTTT. Translation: CASSPGVGGGSNQPQHF.

This chain connects TRBV5-1 to TRBJ1-1; D might be TRBD1 (6 bases). This CDR3 is built from 13 residues. V lost 3 bases to trimming and J lost 4 bases, with 10 bases between them. Germline V gene lookup returns CDR1 SGHRS and CDR2 YFSETQ. The CDR3 sequence: CASSYTGSTEAFF. The CDR3 DNA reads TGCGCCAGCAGCTATACAGGGTCCACTGAAGCTTTCTTT. Based on the CDR3 plus reference TRBV5-1 and TRBJ1-1, the full variable domain is KAGVTQTPRYLIKTRGQQVTLSCSPISGHRSVSWYQQTPGQGLQFLFEYFSETQRNKGNFPGRFSGRQFSNSRSEMNVSTLELGDSALYLCASSYTGSTEAFFGQGTRLTVV.

The V and J genes are TRBV2 and TRBJ2-5; TRBD2 matches at 11 bases. V trimming: 7 bases; J trimming: 2 bases; junction bases outside the gene matches: 6. Germline V gene sequence: CDR1 SNHLY, CDR2 FYNNEI. The CDR3 runs 15 residues. CDR3 residues: CASTKLAGEQETQYF. Written as DNA, the CDR3 is TGTGCCAGCACCAAACTAGCGGGGGAACAAGAGACCCAGTACTTC.

V gene TRBV10-3 combines with J gene TRBJ2-5, with a tentative D call TRBD2 (5 bases). CDR1 and CDR2 from the germline V gene are ENHRY and SYGVKD. V was cut by 4 bases and J by 3 bases, with 18 bases left in between. The CDR3 spans 16 residues. DNA for the CDR3: TGTGCCATCAGTGTAAACCCTCGTGGAGCGGAAGAGACCCAGTACTTC. The encoded protein is CAISVNPRGAEETQYF.

This clone was counted between two and nine times. This chain joins TRBV4-1 and TRBJ2-1; TRBD2 matches at 15 bases. Germline values: CDR1 MGHRA, CDR2 YSYEKL. The CDR3 loop spans 16 amino acids. Trimming at V came to 5 bases and at J to 5 bases, leaving 4 bases not matched to a gene. For the CDR3, the DNA is TGCGCCAGCAGCTGGACTAGCGGGGGGGCTAACAATGAGCAGTTCTTC. Protein product: CASSWTSGGANNEQFF.

The chain employs TRBV7-2 and TRBJ1-3, with TRBD1 identical over 7 bases. Germline V lookup: CDR1 SGHTA, CDR2 FQGNSA. The V segment lost 6 bases and the J segment 0 bases; nucleotides outside the gene matches: 5. The CDR3 sequence is 15 residues long. CDR3 sequence reads: CASSKTGLSGNTIYF. The DNA of the CDR3 is TGTGCCAGCAGTAAGACAGGGCTCTCTGGAAACACCATATATTTT.

The V gene is TRBV3-1 (or the pseudogene TRBV3-2), the J gene TRBJ2-7, with TRBD1 matching over 9 bases. CDR3 length: 15 amino acids. Trimming cost V 1 base and J 6 bases; bases outside gene matches: 7. CDR1 and CDR2 (germline): LGHDT, YNNKEL (reference sequence). This CDR3 reads CASSQGLGQGLEQYF. The CDR3 DNA reads as TGTGCCAGCAGCCAAGGTTTGGGACAGGGCCTCGAGCAGTACTTC.

The V and J genes are TRBV9 and TRBJ1-2; D remains unclear. CDR1 is SGDLS and CDR2 is YYNGEE in the germline V gene. This CDR3 is built from 17 residues. V shed 0 bases and J shed 5 bases, with 20 bases lying between them. This chain's CDR3 is CASSVATGGMASYGYTF. CDR3 DNA: TGTGCCAGCAGCGTAGCCACGGGAGGGATGGCATCTTATGGCTACACCTTC. Filled out from reference TRBV9 and TRBJ1-2, the complete variable domain reads DSGVTQTPKHLITATGQRVTLRCSPRSGDLSVYWYQQSLDQGLQFLIQYYNGEERAKGNILERFSAQQFPDLHSELNLSSLELGDSALYFCASSVATGGMASYGYTFGSGTRLTVV.

The chain employs TRBV7-2 and TRBJ2-5, with D perhaps matching TRBD1 (6 bases). Germline-derived CDR1 and CDR2 are SGHTA and FQGNSA. Trimming cost V 5 bases and J 2 bases, with 15 bases left between them. There are 15 residues in the CDR3. The CDR3 nucleotides are TGTGCCAGCAGCGGGATCCAGGGGTGGCAAGAGACCCAGTACTTC. This gives the protein CASSGIQGWQETQYF.

Written as DNA, the CDR3 is TGTGCTAACAGTCGGGACAGCACCTACGAGCAGTACTTC. This encodes CANSRDSTYEQYF. This sequence joins TRBV19 and TRBJ2-7, with 7 bases lining up with TRBD1. In germline, CDR1 is LNHDA, CDR2 SQIVND (reference sequence). The CDR3 spans 13 residues.

The chain uses TRBV4-1 and TRBJ1-2; D call uncertain. The germline V and J ends were trimmed by 0 bases and 8 bases, with 10 bases remaining between them. The CDR3 contains 13 residues. Per germline, CDR1 MGHRA and CDR2 YSYEKL. The CDR3 sequence: CASSQDEPGGYTF. The CDR3 DNA is TGCGCCAGCAGCCAAGATGAGCCCGGGGGCTACACCTTC.

V is TRBV3-1 (or the pseudogene TRBV3-2) and J is TRBJ2-7; a possible D gene is TRBD1 (5 bases). With 4 bases removed from V and 6 bases from J, the gap between germline ends came to 10 bases. The CDR3 contains 12 residues. The germline gives CDR1 LGHDT, CDR2 YNNKEL (reference sequence). The CDR3 DNA sequence: TGTGCCAGCAGCCGGGGCGCGCTCGAGCAGTACTTC. It translates to CASSRGALEQYF.

The CDR3 sequence is CASSLGATGGQPQHF. The CDR3 DNA reads TGTGCCAGCAGCCTAGGGGCGACAGGGGGTCAGCCCCAGCATTTT. V and J are TRBV9 and TRBJ1-5, with 9 bases that match TRBD1. CDR3 length: 15 amino acids. Germline V gives CDR1 SGDLS, CDR2 YYNGEE. The V gene end was trimmed by 4 bases and the J gene end by 6 bases; junction bases not matched to a gene: 8.

This chain connects TRBV10-3 to TRBJ2-7; D not resolved. Trimming stripped 3 bases from V and 1 base from J, with 10 bases between. Germline V gene data show CDR1 as ENHRY and CDR2 as SYGVKD. This CDR3 region has 14 residues. CDR3 DNA: TGTGCCATCAGTGATAGTACCAGGTCCTACGAGCAGTACTTC. Translation: CAISDSTRSYEQYF.

The chain is built from TRBV2 and TRBJ2-7; 7 bases are shared with TRBD2. From germline, CDR1 is SNHLY and CDR2 FYNNEI. The CDR3 is 14 residues long. V shed 4 bases and J 6 bases; nucleotides not matched to a gene: 9. CDR3 sequence reads: CASSAWGGIGEQYF. DNA of the CDR3: TGTGCCAGCAGTGCCTGGGGGGGGATTGGCGAGCAGTACTTC.

The chain employs TRBV30 and TRBJ1-6; tentative D call: TRBD1 (5 bases). This CDR3 comprises 15 residues. V lost 0 bases and J lost 7, with 13 bases in between. CDR1 and CDR2 from the germline V gene are GTSNPN and SVGIG (reference sequence). Written as DNA, the CDR3 is TGTGCCTGGAGTGTACGGGGACTGCTAAATTCACCCCTCCACTTT. Translating it yields CAWSVRGLLNSPLHF.

This chain's CDR3 is CASSLAGIRETQYF. The CDR3 bases are TGCGCCAGCAGCTTGGCGGGGATAAGAGAGACCCAGTACTTC. The J gene is TRBJ2-5, the V gene TRBV5-1; D possibly corresponds to TRBD2 (5 bases). CDR1 SGHRS and CDR2 YFSETQ come from the germline V gene. CDR3 length: 14 residues. The germline V and J ends were trimmed by 0 bases and 4 bases, with 10 bases remaining between them.

This chain uses TRBV19 with TRBJ1-3, with D perhaps matching TRBD1 (5 bases). The CDR3 runs to 15 residues. In germline, CDR1 is LNHDA, CDR2 SQIVND (reference sequence). V was shortened by 6 bases and J by 4 bases, with 16 bases between the two germline ends. The CDR3 protein is CASRKRGREGNTIYF. In nucleotides, the CDR3 is TGTGCCAGTAGAAAGCGGGGACGAGAGGGAAACACCATATATTTT.

This clone was counted a few times. This CDR3 is also generated by other DNA sequences in the sample. J is TRBJ2-2 and V is TRBV5-1; 14 bases agree with TRBD2. Trimming took 5 bases from V and 0 from J; bases not matched to a gene: 6. Germline CDR1 SGHRS, CDR2 YFSETQ. The CDR3 extends over 18 amino acids. The CDR3 protein is CASSRGTSGGPNTGELFF. The CDR3 DNA is TGCGCCAGCAGTCGAGGGACTAGCGGGGGTCCGAACACCGGGGAGCTGTTTTTT. Drawing the rest from reference TRBV5-1 and TRBJ2-2, the complete variable domain is KAGVTQTPRYLIKTRGQQVTLSCSPISGHRSVSWYQQTPGQGLQFLFEYFSETQRNKGNFPGRFSGRQFSNSRSEMNVSTLELGDSALYLCASSRGTSGGPNTGELFFGEGSRLTVL.

This clone was seen just once. The rearrangement links TRBV28 to TRBJ1-6; D unclear. The V gene's germline CDR1 is MDHEN and CDR2 SYDVKM. CDR3 length: 14 residues. V lost 6 bases, J lost 0 bases, and 6 bases lay in between. CDR3 loop: CASSPSSYNSPLHF. DNA for the CDR3: TGTGCCAGCAGCCCTAGCTCCTATAATTCACCCCTCCACTTT. The entire variable domain, with the rest obtained from reference TRBV28 and TRBJ1-6, is as follows: DVKVTQSSRYLVKRTGEKVFLECVQDMDHENMFWYRQDPGLGLRLIYFSYDVKMKEKGDIPEGYSVSREKKERFSLILESASTNQTSMYLCASSPSSYNSPLHFGNGTRLTVT.

The rearrangement links TRBV7-2 to TRBJ2-3; D gene unclear. Per the germline V gene, CDR1 is SGHTA and CDR2 is FQGNSA. V lost 8 bases, J lost 0 bases, and 15 bases lay in between. The CDR3 has 15 residues. CDR3 in amino acids: CASGTRRGSTDTQYF. The DNA for the CDR3 is TGTGCCAGCGGTACACGAAGAGGTAGCACAGATACGCAGTATTTT.

V gene TRBV5-1 combines with J gene TRBJ1-1; D is unclear. V shed 0 bases and J shed 7 bases, with 10 bases lying between them. Germline values: CDR1 SGHRS, CDR2 YFSETQ. The CDR3 extends over 13 amino acids. CDR3 sequence: CASSLEYPVEAFF. Written as DNA, the CDR3 is TGCGCCAGCAGCTTGGAATACCCGGTTGAAGCTTTCTTT.

V and J are TRBV5-1 and TRBJ1-1, with 7 positions matching TRBD1. V gave up 0 bases and J gave up 2 bases; unmatched junction bases: 7. Germline V gene data show CDR1 as SGHRS and CDR2 as YFSETQ. This CDR3 contains 16 residues. CDR3 region: CASSLGLDRPNTEAFF. The CDR3 nucleotides read TGCGCCAGCAGCTTGGGTTTGGACAGGCCCAACACTGAAGCTTTCTTT.

The chain uses TRBV4-2 and TRBJ2-3; 9 positions match TRBD2. The CDR3 totals 17 residues. Germline V gene data show CDR1 as LGHNA and CDR2 as YNFKEQ. V dropped 0 bases and J dropped 4; count of bases not matched to a gene: 8. The CDR3 region is CASSQDTGGGAADTQYF. The CDR3 nucleotides read TGTGCCAGCAGCCAAGATACTGGCGGGGGGGCCGCAGATACGCAGTATTTT.

The chain has TRBV11-2 and TRBJ1-1; D gene uncertain. V lost 0 bases to trimming and J lost 2 bases, with 10 bases between them. The germline V gene has CDR1 SGHAT and CDR2 FQNNGV. There are 15 residues in the CDR3. This chain's CDR3 is CASSLEEAANTEAFF. In DNA form, the CDR3 reads TGTGCCAGCAGCTTAGAGGAGGCAGCAAACACTGAAGCTTTCTTT.

The gene calls are TRBV1 and TRBJ2-7; TRBD2 reflects the table's D call only, with no check against the DNA. TRBV1 constitutes a pseudogene. The CDR3 has 12 amino acids. CDR3 in DNA: TGCACCAGCAGCCCCCCTCCCTACGAGCAGTACTTC. This sequence encodes CTSSPPPYEQYF.